A single sample is the source of the 9 T cell receptor beta chains below, sequenced in a study of a mutant IDH1 vaccine in newly diagnosed glioma. Sequenced by immunoSEQ multiplex PCR; TCRdb stores in-frame clones only, minus some. Of almost 95,000 clones listed, under 90% were seen once; the top ten hold approximately 0.8%. Time point meaning: week 47, end of study. Topical imiquimod accompanied each vaccine dose, which consisted of 300 ug of mutant IDH1 20-mer peptide. These TCRs' antigens remain unknown. The sequencing used PBMCs, collected from a glioma patient whose treatment included an IDH1 peptide vaccine. The receptors derive from a woman in her forties or fifties with glioma.

V and J are TRBV5-1 and TRBJ2-3; weak D call: TRBD1 (7 bases). CDR3 length: 14 residues. The V gene's germline CDR1 is SGHRS and CDR2 YFSETQ. V was trimmed by 0 bases and J by 5 bases, leaving 10 bases between them. The CDR3 protein is CASSLGQGGDTQYF. The CDR3 region has the DNA TGCGCCAGCAGCTTGGGACAGGGAGGAGATACGCAGTATTTT.

The rearrangement links TRBV27 to TRBJ1-1; a possible D gene is TRBD1 (6 bases). The CDR3 has 15 residues. V lost 1 base to trimming and J lost 4 bases, with 13 bases between them. Germline-derived CDR1 and CDR2 are MNHEY and SMNVEV (reference sequence). CDR3 nucleotides: TGTGCCAGCAGTTTATGGGGGCCCCGAGGCACTGAAGCTTTCTTT. This codes for CASSLWGPRGTEAFF.

The chain combines TRBV6-1 with TRBJ1-3; D call uncertain. The germline V gene encodes CDR1 MNHNS and CDR2 SASEGT. With 8 bases removed from V and 2 bases from J, the gap between germline ends came to 10 bases. This CDR3 has 13 amino acids. CDR3 coding DNA: TGTGCCAGCCCAGAAGGGCCTGGAAACACCATATATTTT. This gives the protein CASPEGPGNTIYF.

The chain carries TRBV5-1 and TRBJ2-7; no reliable D call. The germline V and J ends were trimmed by 3 bases and 6 bases, with 13 bases remaining between them. Germline V CDR1 and CDR2: SGHRS, YFSETQ. The length of the CDR3 is 13 residues. CDR3 loop: CASSSPWSGEQYF. The DNA for the CDR3 is TGCGCCAGCAGCTCTCCCTGGTCTGGCGAGCAGTACTTC.

The rearrangement uses TRBV5-1 and TRBJ2-3; D perhaps matches TRBD2 (6 bases). CDR3 length equals 18 residues. Between the trimmed V and J ends, which lost 1 base and 1 base, there was a span of 19 bases. From germline, CDR1 is SGHRS and CDR2 YFSETQ. This CDR3 reads CASSLWGLEGLGTDTQYF. The CDR3 DNA follows: TGCGCCAGCAGCTTGTGGGGCTTGGAGGGTTTGGGCACAGATACGCAGTATTTT.

This clone was found once. The junction departs from the called germline gene at one end, perhaps through a read error. V is TRBV6-1 and J is TRBJ1-2; a possible D gene is TRBD1 (5 bases). This CDR3 has 12 residues. Germline CDR1 is MNHNS and CDR2 is SASEGT. In nucleotides, the CDR3 is TGTGCCAGTAGTGGAGGGGCGGATGGCTACACCTTC. The encoded protein is CASSGGADGYTF.

This clone was counted between two and nine times. This specimen includes other DNA sequences encoding the same CDR3. The chain links TRBV6-5 to TRBJ2-7, with TRBD1 matching 9 bases. V was clipped by 4 bases and J by 2 bases; unmatched bases: 3. Per germline, CDR1 MNHEY and CDR2 SVGAGI. This CDR3 comprises 14 residues. The CDR3 nucleotides are TGTGCCAGCAGTTCCGGGACAGGGACCTACGAGCAGTACTTC. Its protein is CASSSGTGTYEQYF.

CDR3 loop: CASSLGAGGSQPQHF. In nucleotides, the CDR3 is TGTGCCAGCAGCTTGGGGGCAGGGGGAAGTCAGCCCCAGCATTTT. The chain is built from TRBV5-6 and TRBJ1-5, with TRBD1 matching 7 bases. This CDR3 is 15 amino acids long. The trim removed 0 bases at V and 6 bases at J, leaving 6 bases unmatched. CDR1 is SGHDT and CDR2 is YYEEEE in the germline V gene.

The chain has TRBV27 and TRBJ1-4; 9 bases line up with TRBD1. Per germline, CDR1 MNHEY and CDR2 SMNVEV (reference sequence). V lost 8 bases to trimming and J lost 8 bases; unmatched junction nucleotides: 6. This CDR3 has 13 residues. Here the CDR3 DNA reads TGTGCCAGCGGGGGACAGGGAGGGGAAAAACTGTTTTTT. Translating it yields CASGGQGGEKLFF.